This passage covers 2 T cell receptor beta chains from one sample sequenced in a study of metastatic and nonmetastatic thyroid tumors (dated by TCRdb to the early 2020s). No treatment had been received by any patient before thyroid surgery. The library was produced with PCR. Sequencer: Illumina HiSeq 4000. TCRdb trimmed the raw reads at Q25, called clones with MiXCR and kept productive beta chains. The sample table records about 21,000 clones; 10% to 15% of these occur just once. Around a quarter of the sample comes from the top ten. The specimen was blood. The receptors were sampled from a female donor with papillary thyroid cancer or a benign thyroid nodule (not recorded which). Some clones in this sample may be carry-over from other donors' samples.

This clone was counted only a few times. No conserved phenylalanine or tryptophan ends this CDR3, so it is likely a read error. The V and J genes are TRBV19 and TRBJ2-7; D gene uncertain. V lost 9 bases, J lost 0 bases, and 12 bases lay in between. Germline V gene lookup returns CDR1 LNHDA and CDR2 SQIVND (reference sequence). The CDR3 extends over 13 amino acids. CDR3 loop: CASVTLSSYEQYS. In DNA form, the CDR3 reads TGTGCCAGCGTGACCCTCAGCTCCTACGAGCAGTACTCC.

A note on this clone: With a much larger clone just one base away, this may be a read error. Here the CDR3 DNA reads TGCGCCAGCAGCGCAACAGGTATAGCCAAAAACATTCAGTACTTC. Encoded protein: CASSATGIAKNIQYF. The chain links TRBV5-1 to TRBJ2-4; tentative D call: TRBD1 (5 bases). This CDR3 spans 15 amino acids. V lost 4 bases and J lost 0, with 11 bases in between. From germline, CDR1 is SGHRS and CDR2 YFSETQ.